Described below is a single T cell receptor beta chain sequence and its context. No antigen is known for it. The junction shows a germline mismatch at one end, possibly a read error. TCR beta CDR3 sequences were amplified from RNA transcripts. First-round RT-PCR with HTBI primers amplified the TCR CDR3 region. From the multiplex PCR reads, TCRdb called clonotypes with MiXCR, one entry per CDR3 protein. Here the sample spans around 55,000 distinct CDR3 sequences, under 50% being singletons. This specimen belongs to a study of T cells in Graves' hyperthyroidism and ophthalmopathy. Study-wide points: Blood samples included most of the expanded thyroid clonotypes exceeding 0.001.

Germline lookup yields CDR1 DFQATT and CDR2 SNEGSKA (reference sequence). This CDR3 region has 13 residues. Enrolled ophthalmopathy patients presented with a Clinical Activity Score of at least 3, a NOSPECS grade of at least 4, and disease duration under 3 months. Patients were excluded for uncontrolled infection, other autoimmune disease, pregnancy or lactation. Fresh peripheral blood, roughly 9.8 ml of it, supplied the PBMCs. The V gene is TRBV20-1, the J gene TRBJ2-3; 10 nucleotides line up with TRBD2. Sequenced input: blood. This TCR was recovered from a woman aged 45-59 years with Graves' ophthalmopathy. Written as DNA, the CDR3 is TGCAGTGTTGCTAGCGGGAGAACAGGTACGCAGTACTTT. Encoded protein: CSVASGRTGTQYF.